Listed here are 28 T cell receptor beta chains from one sample, sequenced in a study of graft-versus-host responses after intestinal transplantation. The antigens for these receptors are not known. This table comes from immunoSEQ multiplex PCR, and its TCRdb copy is limited to in-frame clones, with some not included. Of under 150,000 clones in the sample, around 95% were seen once. The sequenced sample was unstimulated CD8+ T cells sorted from spleen or lymph node cells, obtained before intestinal transplant. These TCRs come from a human donor who received an intestinal transplant.

The chain has TRBV30 and TRBJ1-4; D not resolved. Germline V lookup: CDR1 GTSNPN, CDR2 SVGIG (reference sequence). This CDR3 has 12 amino acids. The germline V and J ends were trimmed by 3 bases and 8 bases, with 10 bases remaining between them. The CDR3 sequence: CAWRYRYEKLFF. CDR3 bases: TGTGCCTGGAGGTACAGATACGAAAAACTGTTTTTT.

The CDR3 loop is CASSLSGQTHEQYF. In nucleotides, the CDR3 is TGTGCCAGCAGCTTATCGGGACAGACTCACGAGCAGTACTTC. The rearrangement joins TRBV11-1 to TRBJ2-7, with 7 bases aligning to TRBD1. This CDR3 contains 14 residues. Looked up from germline, CDR1 is SGHAT and CDR2 is FQDESV (reference sequence). With V trimmed by 2 bases and J by 5 bases, 6 bases remained unmatched.

The chain couples TRBV5-1 to TRBJ2-1; TRBD1 agrees at 9 bases. V trimming: 3 bases; J trimming: 0 bases; junction bases outside the gene matches: 1. The CDR3 is 15 amino acids. CDR1 SGHRS and CDR2 YFSETQ come from the germline V gene. The DNA of the CDR3 is TGCGCCAGCAGCTGGGGACAGGGCTCCTACAATGAGCAGTTCTTC. Its protein is CASSWGQGSYNEQFF.

V usage is TRBV15 and J usage is TRBJ2-5; TRBD1 matches at 9 bases. The DNA end lines up better with TRBJ2-7; the J call may be wrong. CDR1 is LNHNV and CDR2 is YYDKDF in the germline V gene (reference sequence). CDR3 length: 15 residues. The CDR3 nucleotides are TGTGCCACCAGCAGGGACAGGGGACTTGGGGACGAGCAGTACTTC. Amino acid sequence: CATSRDRGLGDEQYF.

This chain connects TRBV4-2 to TRBJ2-1; 10 positions match TRBD2. This CDR3 region has 16 residues. Trimming took 0 bases from V and 2 from J; bases not matched to a gene: 1. From germline, CDR1 is LGHNA and CDR2 YNFKEQ. CDR3 DNA sequence: TGTGCCAGCAGCCAAGATGGGACTAGCGCCTACAATGAGCAGTTCTTC. Its translation is CASSQDGTSAYNEQFF.

The rearrangement uses TRBV29-1 and TRBJ1-2, with D unclear. V was shortened by 0 bases and J by 4 bases, with 9 bases between the two germline ends. This CDR3 has 13 residues. From germline, CDR1 is SQVTM and CDR2 ANQGSEA. DNA of the CDR3: TGCAGCGTTGAAGACGGACCCTTCTATGGCTACACCTTC. It translates to CSVEDGPFYGYTF. The full variable domain, rest sourced from reference TRBV29-1 and TRBJ1-2, is SAVISQKPSRDICQRGTSLTIQCQVDSQVTMMFWYRQQPGQSLTLIATANQGSEATYESGFVIDKFPISRPNLTFSTLTVSNMSPEDSSIYLCSVEDGPFYGYTFGSGTRLTVV.

The chain couples TRBV7-9 to TRBJ2-1, with D uncertain. The CDR3 has 13 residues. Germline V gene lookup returns CDR1 SEHNR and CDR2 FQNEAQ (reference sequence). Trimming removed 3 bases at V and 8 bases at J, with 11 bases between. CDR3 bases: TGTGCCAGCAGCTTCGAGTATCGCGATGAGCAGTTCTTC. Translating it yields CASSFEYRDEQFF.

This chain uses TRBV27 with TRBJ2-3; D might be TRBD1 (5 bases). This CDR3 comprises 16 residues. With 3 bases removed from V and 2 bases from J, the gap between germline ends came to 15 bases. Germline-derived CDR1 and CDR2 are MNHEY and SMNVEV (reference sequence). DNA of the CDR3: TGTGCCAGCAGTTTCACGCGTGGGGCCTCCACAGATACGCAGTATTTT. Its translation is CASSFTRGASTDTQYF.

This clone was detected only once. The gene calls are TRBV20-1 and TRBJ1-1; D uncertain. CDR3 size: 11 residues. The germline V gene has CDR1 DFQATT and CDR2 SNEGSKA (reference sequence). Trimming took 3 bases from V and 12 from J, leaving 14 bases between them. Here the CDR3 reads CSASDSGGPFF. The DNA for the CDR3 is TGCAGTGCTAGTGATTCGGGTGGGCCTTTCTTT.

The rearrangement joins TRBV9 to TRBJ1-1, with D possibly being TRBD1 (5 bases). The CDR3 totals 17 residues. Germline CDR1 reads SGDLS; CDR2 reads YYNGEE. V was cut by 3 bases and J by 1 base, with 19 bases left in between. DNA of the CDR3: TGTGCCAGCAGCGCCTCAAGCGGGGGGGTAGGGAACACTGAAGCTTTCTTT. This encodes CASSASSGGVGNTEAFF. Complete variable domain (other parts from reference TRBV9 and TRBJ1-1): DSGVTQTPKHLITATGQRVTLRCSPRSGDLSVYWYQQSLDQGLQFLIQYYNGEERAKGNILERFSAQQFPDLHSELNLSSLELGDSALYFCASSASSGGVGNTEAFFGQGTRLTVV.

The chain links TRBV13 to TRBJ2-5, with a weak D call TRBD2 (6 bases). The CDR3 loop spans 14 amino acids. Germline V gives CDR1 PRHDT, CDR2 FYEKMQ (reference sequence). Between the trimmed V and J ends, which lost 5 bases and 3 bases, there was a span of 13 bases. The CDR3, as DNA: TGTGCCAGCAGCCTCAGGGACTGGGAAGAGACCCAGTACTTC. It specifies CASSLRDWEETQYF.

V gene TRBV11-2 combines with J gene TRBJ2-7; D may be TRBD2 (6 bases). Germline CDR1 and CDR2: SGHAT and FQNNGV. CDR3 length: 16 amino acids. Trimming left V 3 bases short and J 2 bases short, with 17 bases between. The CDR3 DNA reads as TGTGCCAGCAGCTTCCCCTCCAGGGACTTTACCTACGAGCAGTACTTC. It is translated as CASSFPSRDFTYEQYF.

The rearrangement uses TRBV4-1 and TRBJ2-4; tentative D call: TRBD1 (7 bases). Germline CDR1 MGHRA, CDR2 YSYEKL. The CDR3 sequence is 16 residues long. The V gene lost 4 bases and the J gene lost 4 bases, with 17 bases spanning the gap. The CDR3 loop reads CASSPDREARKNIQYF. CDR3 nucleotides: TGCGCCAGCAGCCCAGACAGGGAGGCAAGAAAAAACATTCAGTACTTC.

The rearrangement links TRBV4-1 to TRBJ1-5; no clear D. Trimming took off 1 base at V and 2 bases at J, with 12 bases between the two ends. The CDR3 length is 16 residues. Germline V gives CDR1 MGHRA, CDR2 YSYEKL. DNA for the CDR3: TGCGCCAGCAGCCAAGTTTCCGGGTTGGGCAATCAGCCCCAGCATTTT. It codes for CASSQVSGLGNQPQHF.

For this clone: At one end the junction does not follow the germline gene, possibly because of a read error. The chain is built from TRBV7-7 and TRBJ2-2; 10 bases align to TRBD1. This CDR3 has 16 amino acids. The germline V gene encodes CDR1 SSHAT and CDR2 FNYEAQ (reference sequence). The DNA for the CDR3 is TGTGCTAGCAGCCCAACGGGACAGGGGAGCGACGGGGAGCTGTTTTTT. This translates into CASSPTGQGSDGELFF.

This clone was seen only once. The V call is TRBV7-9, the J call TRBJ2-3; TRBD1 is a possible D gene (6 bases). V was cut by 2 bases and J by 4 bases, with 25 bases left in between. Germline-derived CDR1 and CDR2 are SEHNR and FQNEAQ (reference sequence). The CDR3 totals 19 residues. CDR3 residues: CASSLPPARDINRADTQYF. In nucleotides, the CDR3 is TGTGCCAGCAGCTTACCCCCTGCTCGGGACATTAACCGGGCAGATACGCAGTATTTT.

Written as DNA, the CDR3 is TGTGCCAGCAGCATGTCCCGGGACAGGCACGGACTGTTTTTT. Translated, it gives CASSMSRDRHGLFF. The chain is built from TRBV5-6 and TRBJ1-4, with TRBD1 matching 8 bases. V trimming: 4 bases; J trimming: 13 bases; junction bases outside the gene matches: 12. The germline gives CDR1 SGHDT, CDR2 YYEEEE. This CDR3 spans 14 amino acids.

This clone came up once. The chain links TRBV27 to TRBJ2-5; D is ambiguous. The DNA matches TRBJ2-7 better at its end, which makes the J call doubtful. This CDR3 has 15 amino acids. Germline V CDR1 and CDR2: MNHEY, SMNVEV (reference sequence). The CDR3 DNA reads as TGTGCCAGCAGGTTGACCGGGTCCTTCTCCTACGAGCAGTACTTC. It translates to CASRLTGSFSYEQYF.

The chain links TRBV5-1 to TRBJ2-5; 7 bases map to TRBD1. CDR1 is SGHRS and CDR2 is YFSETQ in the germline V gene. The CDR3 covers 14 residues. After removal of 3 bases from V and 2 bases from J, the junction contained 4 bases not matched to a gene. CDR3 loop: CASSYRGRQETQYF. The CDR3 DNA reads TGCGCCAGCAGCTACAGGGGTCGGCAAGAGACCCAGTACTTC.

The V gene is TRBV30, the J gene TRBJ1-2; 7 nucleotides agree with TRBD1. This CDR3 spans 12 amino acids. Germline assignment: CDR1 GTSNPN and CDR2 SVGIG (reference sequence). Germline trimming cut 2 bases from V and 8 bases from J; bases unmatched to any gene: 5. The CDR3 reads CAWSPTGTGYTF. DNA for the CDR3: TGTGCCTGGAGTCCGACAGGGACCGGCTACACCTTC.

V usage is TRBV11-2 and J usage is TRBJ2-2, with TRBD2 matching 7 bases. Losses at the gene ends were 4 bases for V and 5 bases for J; bases not matched to a gene: 7. Looked up from germline, CDR1 is SGHAT and CDR2 is FQNNGV. The CDR3 sequence is 15 residues long. The CDR3 loop reads CASSSPGRWTGELFF. CDR3 sequence (DNA): TGTGCCAGCAGCTCCCCCGGGAGGTGGACCGGGGAGCTGTTTTTT.

This sequence joins TRBV23-1 and TRBJ2-1; no clear D gene. Being an ORF, TRBV23-1 has a function that is uncertain. The CDR3 has 14 residues. V gave up 4 bases and J gave up 7 bases, with 14 bases separating them. Here the CDR3 reads CASSPRIARNEQFF. DNA for the CDR3: TGCGCCAGCAGTCCCCGAATAGCTCGAAATGAGCAGTTCTTC.

The chain carries TRBV6-1 and TRBJ2-7; D could derive from TRBD1 or TRBD2 (6 bases each). The CDR3 runs 14 residues. Germline V gives CDR1 MNHNS, CDR2 SASEGT. V dropped 2 bases and J dropped 2 bases, with 10 bases sitting between them. The CDR3 nucleotides read TGTGCCAGCAGTGAATTCGGGGGCGCCTACGAGCAGTACTTC. Translation: CASSEFGGAYEQYF.

V is TRBV15 and J is TRBJ2-5; 7 bases fit TRBD1. With the DNA end fitting TRBJ2-7 better, the J assignment may be wrong. Germline assignment: CDR1 LNHNV and CDR2 YYDKDF (reference sequence). This CDR3 spans 12 amino acids. The CDR3 sequence is CATRIGGNEQYF. The CDR3 nucleotides read TGTGCCACCAGGATAGGGGGCAACGAGCAGTACTTC.

The chain couples TRBV28 to TRBJ2-7; D possibly matches TRBD1 or TRBD2 (5 bases each). Germline lookup yields CDR1 MDHEN and CDR2 SYDVKM. V was clipped by 5 bases and J by 1 base, with 12 bases between them. The CDR3 runs 14 residues. As DNA, the CDR3 is TGTGCCAGCAGTAGAGGGGAGCCTTCCTACGAGCAGTACTTC. Amino acids: CASSRGEPSYEQYF.

In its sample, this clone was seen once. The rearrangement joins TRBV4-3 to TRBJ2-7, with 7 bases that match TRBD1. This CDR3 comprises 15 residues. Germline CDR1 is LGHNA and CDR2 is YSLEER. Germline trimming cut 0 bases from V and 3 bases from J; bases unmatched to any gene: 5. This chain's CDR3 is CASSQEWDSGYEQYF. The CDR3 nucleotides are TGCGCCAGCAGCCAAGAATGGGACAGCGGCTACGAGCAGTACTTC.

About this clone: One end of the junction varies from germline; a read error may be responsible. The rearrangement joins TRBV15 to TRBJ2-1, with D unresolved. CDR1 and CDR2 from the germline V gene are LNHNV and YYDKDF (reference sequence). This CDR3 is 16 amino acids long. CDR3 nucleotide sequence: TGTGCCACCAGCAGAGTCCCGTTAGGAGATGTCAATGAGCAGCTCTTC. Translated, it gives CATSRVPLGDVNEQLF.

J is TRBJ2-3 and V is TRBV19, with 9 bases aligning to TRBD2. V lost 4 bases to trimming and J lost 4 bases; unmatched junction nucleotides: 0. This CDR3 contains 13 residues. The germline V gene encodes CDR1 LNHDA and CDR2 SQIVND (reference sequence). For the CDR3, the DNA is TGTGCCAGTAGTAGCGGGAGGGCAGATACGCAGTATTTT. Amino acid sequence: CASSSGRADTQYF.